The T cell receptor (beta chain) under discussion was sequenced for a study of blood T cell repertoires in COVID-19 (dated by TCRdb to the early 2020s). Concerning the study at large: Samples from collaborators originated in the United States, Italy and Spain and spanned both the acute and convalescent phases of COVID-19. The prospective study material was composed of cDNA or gDNA derived from T cells, B-cell-depleted T cells, or PBMCs. Subjects who had been exposed to COVID-19, were actively infected with it, or had recovered from it provided the deeply sampled blood TCRbeta repertoires that made up the dataset. A freely available public database, intended as a resource for researchers studying the immune response to SARS-CoV-2, is where the repertoires were released. Samples came from the ongoing ImmuneRACE study (first 160 participants) plus 1,254 subjects from 6 global collaborators. Nearly every sample came with metadata listing a de-identified subject ID, COVID-19 status, age in years and sex. Where HLA class I and class II types were available, the types were taken from metadata supplied by the sample provider, not from assay-based typing.

Comments on this clone: Its antigen is unknown. No qualities accompany the bases; no much larger clone lies one base away.

TCRbeta CDR3 regions were amplified from genomic DNA using the immunoSEQ Assay, a bias-controlled multiplex PCR. As for the authors' bioinformatics: Nucleated cell counts per sample were estimated from amplification of reference gene primers within the assay. To quantify the absolute abundance of each unique TCRbeta CDR3 rearrangement, sequence reads were collapsed and filtered. For each sample, productive Simpson clonality was calculated by taking the square root of Simpson's diversity index across productive rearrangements. Sourced from immuneACCESS, this table was stored by TCRdb with only in-frame sequences that have V and J called. A share of the clones is absent; for the studies checked, an unresolved V gene accounts for under half, and the remainder has no known explanation. That table supplies the V and J calls and clone size; D and trimming were determined from the DNA. In all, the sample holds some 290,000 clones, and roughly 90% of those were seen once. The ten largest clones add up to 3.9% of the sample.

Participants in the prospective study were enrolled through a virtual design, were aged about 18 to 90 years, and lived in about 25 United States geographic areas. In the prospective study, cohorts were assigned on the basis of participant-reported clinical history obtained from a screening survey and a study questionnaire. Exposed participants were defined as having been in contact with someone with a PCR-confirmed or clinician-diagnosed COVID-19 case within 2 weeks of study entry. In the prospective study, whole blood, serum and a nasopharyngeal or oropharyngeal swab were collected from each participant by mobile phlebotomists. Over a roughly two-month period, participants in the prospective study had the option of providing additional blood draws and questionnaires. Before DNA extraction, prospective study blood samples were shipped either frozen or at room temperature. The investigation overall reported the following: The amount of clinical and demographic metadata varied by source and participant and was provided uncurated.

The sequence was collected from a woman in her 30s who had been exposed to COVID-19. Source material: PBMCs or T cells enriched from blood (not recorded which).

CDR3 region: CASSLSLAEPTYEQYF. At the DNA level, the sequence is TGCGCCAGCAGCTTGAGTTTGGCGGAACCAACCTACGAGCAGTACTTC. The chain joins TRBV5-1 to TRBJ2-7, with the D gene uncertain. V is reduced by 1 base and J by 2 bases, leaving a spacing of 16 bases between them. From the cysteine through the phenylalanine, the CDR3 covers 16 amino acids. The DNA shown is the 48-base CDR3, in frame from base 1. CDR1 SGHRS and CDR2 YFSETQ were looked up in the germline V gene.